This T cell receptor (beta chain) was obtained from a study of blood T cell repertoires in COVID-19. TCRdb keeps only in-frame clones here, not all; method: immunoSEQ multiplex PCR. The table has roughly 120,000 clones, approximately 87% seen once. In germline, CDR1 is SGHDN, CDR2 FVKESK. The CDR3 has 13 amino acids. V was clipped by 4 bases and J by 4 bases; unmatched bases: 3. The sample consisted of peripheral blood. The clonotype comes from a man in his 70s who had recovered from COVID-19. The chain links TRBV14 to TRBJ1-2; 7 bases agree with TRBD1. As DNA, the CDR3 is TGTGCCAGCAGCCCACAGGGGTCCTATGGCTACACCTTC. Protein: CASSPQGSYGYTF.